Included here is one T cell receptor (beta chain) sequence, with context. Selected positively for CCR7 and CD45RO-negative, naive CD8 cells excluded terminally differentiated effector memory CD45RA+ cells. V was clipped by 5 bases and J by 0 bases, with 11 bases between them. The CDR3 is 14 residues long. CDR1 is MDHEN, CDR2 SYDVKM, per germline. The record originates from a study of shared clonotypes between healthy human individuals. Data came from immunoSEQ multiplex PCR; TCRdb stores just in-frame clones and leaves some out. The sample comprises more than 2 million clones, about 94% of which are singletons, and 0.85% to 1.2% rests with the top ten.

This chain links TRBV28 with TRBJ2-7; D may be TRBD1 (5 bases). Specimen: naive CD8+ T cells sorted from blood. The sequence derives from a young man in good health. The DNA for the CDR3 is TGTGCCAGCAGTGGCAGGGCCTACTCCTACGAGCAGTACTTC. It translates to CASSGRAYSYEQYF.